The 9 T cell receptor beta chains reported below all come from one sample, sequenced in a study of blood T cells in healthy people across ages. Next came a second PCR, run for about 7 to 12 cycles, which used a sample-barcoded 5' primer along with a J-beta primer mix. TCRdb reanalysed the 5' RACE reads using MiXCR and keeps one entry per CDR3 protein. There are approximately 760,000 distinct CDR3 sequences in the sample; 20% to 25% occur only once, and 9.4% lies in the top ten. This sample was shared with a second study, whose subject was T cells of mothers and their children.

Sequencing was carried out using blood. These receptors all stem from a boy younger than 18 in good health.

The chain carries TRBV7-6 and TRBJ2-2; a weak D match, TRBD2 (5 bases). CDR1 is SGHVS, CDR2 FNYEAQ, per germline. The CDR3 extends over 18 amino acids. With 3 bases removed from V and 0 bases from J, the gap between germline ends came to 17 bases. In DNA form, the CDR3 reads TGTGCCAGCAGCTTTCGGGTGCGCGGGCCCGCGAACACCGGGGAGCTGTTTTTT. Protein: CASSFRVRGPANTGELFF.

In DNA, the CDR3 is TGTGCCAGCAGCCAGCCGGGGGCAGGAGATGGCTACACCTTC. The encoded protein is CASSQPGAGDGYTF. This rearrangement joins TRBV14 to TRBJ1-2, with a tentative D call TRBD1 (6 bases). This CDR3 comprises 14 residues. The germline V gene encodes CDR1 SGHDN and CDR2 FVKESK. With 3 bases removed from V and 6 bases from J, the gap between germline ends came to 14 bases.

This clonotype was observed a handful of times. The chain employs TRBV24-1 and TRBJ2-5; 11 nucleotides line up with TRBD2. Germline V gives CDR1 KGHDR, CDR2 SFDVKD. The CDR3 is made up of 17 amino acids. V dropped 1 base and J dropped 4; count of bases not matched to a gene: 7. The CDR3: CATSDFTLAGGSETQYF. The CDR3 bases are TGTGCCACCAGTGATTTTACCCTAGCGGGGGGTTCAGAGACCCAGTACTTC.

In this sample, this clonotype turned up a few times. The chain recombines TRBV20-1 with TRBJ2-7; D uncertain. V was shortened by 3 bases and J by 0 bases, with 12 bases between the two germline ends. Germline V gene sequence: CDR1 DFQATT, CDR2 SNEGSKA (reference sequence). This CDR3 is built from 14 residues. The CDR3 nucleotides read TGCAGTGCTAGGTCGGACGAGAGCTCCTACGAGCAGTACTTC. Protein sequence: CSARSDESSYEQYF.

The table lists this clonotype with a few counts. The V call is TRBV7-8, the J call TRBJ2-5, with D tentatively TRBD2 (6 bases). V was trimmed by 11 bases and J by 0 bases, leaving 10 bases between them. This CDR3 has 12 residues. Germline V CDR1 and CDR2: SGHVS, FQNEAQ. The CDR3 sequence is CAAERDQETQYF. The CDR3 bases are TGTGCCGCCGAGCGGGACCAAGAGACCCAGTACTTC.

The V gene is TRBV15, the J gene TRBJ2-3; D ambiguous. Germline V gene sequence: CDR1 LNHNV, CDR2 YYDKDF (reference sequence). This CDR3 is built from 14 residues. Between the trimmed V and J ends, which lost 2 bases and 5 bases, there was a span of 11 bases. As DNA, the CDR3 is TGTGCCACCAGCAGAATATTATTCGGAGATACGCAGTATTTT. Translating gives CATSRILFGDTQYF.

This chain connects TRBV7-9 to TRBJ2-7; no clear D. The ends were cut back, 1 base at V and 3 bases at J, with 10 bases in the middle. The germline CDR1 and CDR2 sequences are SEHNR and FQNEAQ (reference sequence). There are 14 residues in the CDR3. The CDR3 sequence is CASSLEARIYEQYF. In DNA, the CDR3 is TGTGCCAGCAGCTTAGAGGCCAGAATCTACGAGCAGTACTTC.

The rearrangement uses TRBV24-1 and TRBJ1-5; D unresolved. Trimming removed 5 bases from V and 3 bases from J, with 10 bases in between. From germline, CDR1 is KGHDR and CDR2 SFDVKD. The CDR3 is 14 amino acids. The chain's CDR3 is CATSGAAPNQPQHF. DNA for the CDR3: TGTGCCACCAGTGGGGCAGCGCCCAATCAGCCCCAGCATTTT.

V gene TRBV3-1 combines with J gene TRBJ2-5; 9 bases are shared with TRBD2. The trim removed 0 bases at V and 4 bases at J, leaving 0 bases unmatched. CDR3 length: 14 residues. CDR1 is LGHDT, CDR2 YNNKEL, per germline (reference sequence). The CDR3 region has the DNA TGTGCCAGCAGCCAAGAACTAGCGGGAGAGACCCAGTACTTC. It encodes CASSQELAGETQYF.